This T cell receptor (beta chain) appears in the sequencing data of a study of T cell responses to AZD1222 COVID-19 vaccine. Study in general: Pooling of second doses given at about 4 or about 12 weeks was done.

Produced via immunoSEQ multiplex PCR; TCRdb's table is partial and in-frame only. This sample has under 200,000 clones, with more than 70% found just once. CDR1 and CDR2 from the germline V gene are SGHRS and YFSETQ. This CDR3 is 16 amino acids long. V was clipped by 0 bases and J by 8 bases; unmatched bases: 7. The source is an adult in good health. The chain carries TRBV5-1 and TRBJ1-4; 10 bases agree with TRBD1. The sequences come from peripheral blood, collected on day 0 of AZD1222 vaccination. The CDR3: CASSLAEMGQGEKLFF. The DNA of the CDR3 is TGCGCCAGCAGCTTGGCCGAAATGGGACAGGGGGAAAAACTGTTTTTT. The entire variable domain, with the rest obtained from reference TRBV5-1 and TRBJ1-4, is as follows: KAGVTQTPRYLIKTRGQQVTLSCSPISGHRSVSWYQQTPGQGLQFLFEYFSETQRNKGNFPGRFSGRQFSNSRSEMNVSTLELGDSALYLCASSLAEMGQGEKLFFGSGTQLSVL.